This entry lists 14 T cell receptor beta chains sequenced from one sample in a study of blood T cell repertoires in COVID-19. Libraries were prepared by immunoSEQ multiplex PCR; TCRdb keeps only in-frame clonotypes and omits some of them. The sample carries approximately 280,000 clones, roughly 80% recorded once. Sequencing was carried out using PBMCs or T cells enriched from blood (not recorded which). These receptors were taken from a man in his forties who had been exposed to COVID-19.

The V and J genes are TRBV10-3 and TRBJ2-7; possibly TRBD2 for D (6 bases). Germline values: CDR1 ENHRY, CDR2 SYGVKD. This CDR3 is built from 14 residues. V was clipped by 4 bases and J by 5 bases, with 15 bases between them. This chain's CDR3 is CAISAGATLHEQYF. The CDR3 coding sequence is TGTGCCATCAGTGCGGGAGCTACTCTCCACGAGCAGTACTTC.

The chain recombines TRBV18 with TRBJ2-5; 13 nucleotides line up with TRBD2. The V gene's germline CDR1 is KGHSH and CDR2 LQKENI. The CDR3 length is 16 residues. The V gene end was trimmed by 6 bases and the J gene end by 5 bases; junction bases not matched to a gene: 9. The DNA of the CDR3 is TGTGCCAGCTCCTGGACTAGCGGGAGATCTAGGGAGACCCAGTACTTC. Its translation is CASSWTSGRSRETQYF. The variable domain in full, with the rest retrieved from reference TRBV18 and TRBJ2-5, is NAGVMQNPRHLVRRRGQEARLRCSPMKGHSHVYWYRQLPEEGLKFMVYLQKENIIDESGMPKERFSAEFPKEGPSILRIQQVVRGDSAAYFCASSWTSGRSRETQYFGPGTRLLVL.

The chain links TRBV6-5 to TRBJ2-7; a weak D match, TRBD1 (6 bases). CDR3 length: 12 amino acids. Trimming cost V 11 bases and J 1 base, with 12 bases left between them. CDR1 MNHEY and CDR2 SVGAGI come from the germline V gene. CDR3 residues: CAVEGDSYEQYF. The CDR3 region has the DNA TGTGCCGTCGAGGGGGATTCCTACGAGCAGTACTTC.

This chain links TRBV12-5 with TRBJ2-6, with D possibly TRBD1 on 5 matching bases. Germline lookup yields CDR1 LGHNT and CDR2 FRNRAP. The length of the CDR3 is 15 residues. Trimming removed 6 bases at V and 4 bases at J, with 13 bases between. CDR3 in amino acids: CASGQDILGANVLTF. As DNA, the CDR3 is TGTGCTAGTGGCCAGGACATTTTAGGGGCCAACGTCCTGACTTTC.

The rearrangement links TRBV30 to TRBJ1-2; D gene unclear. Germline lookup yields CDR1 GTSNPN and CDR2 SVGIG (reference sequence). V lost 0 bases, J lost 8 bases, and 13 bases lay in between. This CDR3 contains 13 residues. The CDR3 sequence is CAWSVPPLGGYTF. The CDR3 DNA reads TGTGCCTGGAGTGTACCCCCCCTTGGCGGCTACACCTTC. The variable domain in full, with the rest retrieved from reference TRBV30 and TRBJ1-2, is SQTIHQWPATLVQPVGSPLSLECTVEGTSNPNLYWYRQAAGRGLQLLFYSVGIGQISSEVPQNLSASRPQDRQFILSSKKLLLSDSGFYLCAWSVPPLGGYTFGSGTRLTVV.

The V gene is TRBV19, the J gene TRBJ1-4, with D tentatively TRBD1 (5 bases). Germline loops: CDR1 LNHDA, CDR2 SQIVND (reference sequence). The CDR3 loop spans 16 amino acids. The V and J ends lost 1 base and 8 bases respectively, with 17 bases between them. The DNA for the CDR3 is TGTGCCAGTAGTATAGGAGCCCCAGGGAAGAAAGAAAAACTGTTTTTT. Translating it yields CASSIGAPGKKEKLFF.

This chain joins TRBV9 and TRBJ1-1, with 7 bases that match TRBD1. Trimming cost V 0 bases and J 1 base; bases outside gene matches: 3. The CDR3 has 15 residues. Germline loops: CDR1 SGDLS, CDR2 YYNGEE. The CDR3 DNA follows: TGTGCCAGCAGCGTAGCCGGGACAGAGAACACTGAAGCTTTCTTT. This codes for CASSVAGTENTEAFF. Based on the CDR3 plus reference TRBV9 and TRBJ1-1, the full variable domain is DSGVTQTPKHLITATGQRVTLRCSPRSGDLSVYWYQQSLDQGLQFLIQYYNGEERAKGNILERFSAQQFPDLHSELNLSSLELGDSALYFCASSVAGTENTEAFFGQGTRLTVV.

This rearrangement joins TRBV6-5 to TRBJ2-1; the match to TRBD2 covers 13 bases. J gave up 8 bases and V 2 bases, and 6 bases lay outside the gene matches. The CDR3 consists of 16 residues. Germline V CDR1 and CDR2: MNHEY, SVGAGI. The CDR3 bases are TGTGCCAGCAGTTACGCCGGGACTAGCGGGAAGTATGAGCAGTTCTTC. Its translation is CASSYAGTSGKYEQFF.

This clone was detected only once. The CDR3, as DNA: TGTGCCAGCAGCCAAGATAAGCTAGACCCCTCACGGGAGACCCAGTACTTC. Translated, it gives CASSQDKLDPSRETQYF. V and J are TRBV14 and TRBJ2-5; D not resolved. CDR1 is SGHDN, CDR2 FVKESK, per germline. There are 17 residues in the CDR3. Trimming stripped 0 bases from V and 5 bases from J, with 19 bases between. Full variable domain (missing parts from reference TRBV14 and TRBJ2-5): EAGVTQFPSHSVIEKGQTVTLRCDPISGHDNLYWYRRVMGKEIKFLLHFVKESKQDESGMPNNRFLAERTGGTYSTLKVQPAELEDSGVYFCASSQDKLDPSRETQYFGPGTRLLVL.

The chain employs TRBV19 and TRBJ1-2; D possibly corresponds to TRBD1 (5 bases). Deletions cut 4 bases from V and 2 bases from J, with 17 bases between. The CDR3 length is 16 residues. CDR1 is LNHDA, CDR2 SQIVND, per germline (reference sequence). Here the CDR3 reads CASSSPVGRTNYGYTF. The CDR3 nucleotides are TGTGCCAGTAGTAGCCCAGTTGGACGGACAAACTATGGCTACACCTTC.

The gene calls are TRBV7-9 and TRBJ1-5; D perhaps matches TRBD1 (6 bases). This CDR3 region has 14 residues. CDR1 is SEHNR and CDR2 is FQNEAQ in the germline V gene (reference sequence). The V end was cut by 4 bases, the J end by 5 bases, with 12 bases between. The CDR3 here is CASSSTGSYQPQHF. DNA of the CDR3: TGTGCCAGCAGCTCCACAGGGAGTTATCAGCCCCAGCATTTT.

This clone was observed a handful of times. Written as DNA, the CDR3 is TGCGCCAGCAGCCAAGACGAGACAGGGGGCTTAGGGGGCTCCTATAATTCACCCCTCCACTTT. Translating it yields CASSQDETGGLGGSYNSPLHF. The chain links TRBV4-1 to TRBJ1-6; 10 bases line up with TRBD1. Trimming took 0 bases from V and 0 from J; bases not matched to a gene: 11. The CDR3 runs to 21 residues. CDR1 and CDR2 (germline): MGHRA, YSYEKL.

V gene TRBV9 combines with J gene TRBJ2-1; 10 positions match TRBD2. The germline V gene encodes CDR1 SGDLS and CDR2 YYNGEE. V shed 6 bases and J 7 bases; nucleotides not matched to a gene: 7. CDR3 size: 14 residues. The CDR3 protein is CASNLAGVRNEQFF. In nucleotides, the CDR3 is TGTGCCAGCAATCTAGCGGGAGTTAGGAATGAGCAGTTCTTC.

The CDR3 DNA reads TGTGCCAGCAGCCACGGACAGGGACAAAAACTGTTTTTT. Translation: CASSHGQGQKLFF. This rearrangement joins TRBV7-9 to TRBJ1-4; 8 nucleotides agree with TRBD1. CDR1 SEHNR and CDR2 FQNEAQ come from the germline V gene (reference sequence). J gave up 9 bases and V 5 bases, and 5 bases lay outside the gene matches. This CDR3 is 13 amino acids long.